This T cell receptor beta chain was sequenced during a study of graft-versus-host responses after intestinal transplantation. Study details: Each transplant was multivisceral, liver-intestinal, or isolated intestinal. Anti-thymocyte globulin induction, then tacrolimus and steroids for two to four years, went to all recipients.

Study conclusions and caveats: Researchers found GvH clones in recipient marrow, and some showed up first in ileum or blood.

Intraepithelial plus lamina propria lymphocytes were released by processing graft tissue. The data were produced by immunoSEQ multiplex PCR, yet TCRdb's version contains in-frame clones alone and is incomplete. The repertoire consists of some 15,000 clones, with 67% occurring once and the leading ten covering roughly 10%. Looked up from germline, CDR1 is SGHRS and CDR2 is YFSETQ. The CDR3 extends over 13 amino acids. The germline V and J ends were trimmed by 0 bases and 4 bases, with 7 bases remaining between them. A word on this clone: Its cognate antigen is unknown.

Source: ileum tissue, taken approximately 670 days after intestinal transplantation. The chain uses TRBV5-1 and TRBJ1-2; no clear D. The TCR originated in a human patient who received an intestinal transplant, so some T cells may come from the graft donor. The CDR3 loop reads CASSLERSYGYTF. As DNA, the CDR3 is TGCGCCAGCAGCTTGGAGCGGTCCTATGGCTACACCTTC.